A selection of T cell receptor beta chains follows, all from one sample in a study of beta chain features in type 1 diabetes. The repertoire was sequenced with immunoSEQ multiplex PCR; TCRdb's copy has only in-frame clones and lacks some. Found here are about 150,000 clones, about a tenth of them singletons; the top ten hold 0.45% to 0.5%. Sequenced material: central memory CD4+ T cells from blood. These receptors were collected from a young man with type 1 diabetes. The CDR3 runs from the conserved cysteine through the conserved F or W. The D gene is left open where the match is weak. Part of the rows lack a size; the others show once, few, many or a class for expanded clones.

v_call	d_call	clone_size	j_call	cdr3_aa	cdr3_nt
TRBV4-3	TRBD2	-	TRBJ2-3	CASSHSASGSFTDTQYF	TGCGCCAGCAGCCATAGTGCTAGCGGGAGTTTTACAGATACGCAGTATTTT
TRBV27	TRBD1	-	TRBJ2-7	CASSSPRQGAYEQYF	TGTGCCAGCAGTAGCCCCCGACAGGGAGCCTACGAGCAGTACTTC
TRBV7-3	-	-	TRBJ2-4	CASSDFTLAKNIQYF	TGTGCCAGCAGCGATTTCACATTAGCCAAAAACATTCAGTACTTC
TRBV28	TRBD1	few	TRBJ2-5	CASSLIQGASQETQYF	TGTGCCAGCAGTTTAATTCAGGGGGCGAGCCAAGAGACCCAGTACTTC
TRBV7-9	TRBD1	-	TRBJ1-4	CASSLDRGSEKLFF	TGTGCCAGCAGCCTAGACAGGGGAAGTGAAAAACTGTTTTTT
TRBV16	-	-	TRBJ2-7	CASSRQRGNYEQYF	TGTGCCAGCAGCCGCCAAAGGGGTAACTACGAGCAGTACTTC
TRBV11-1	-	few	TRBJ2-7	CASSIVIGRGHEQYF	TGTGCCAGCAGCATCGTAATAGGGCGGGGCCACGAGCAGTACTTC
TRBV4-2	-	-	TRBJ2-3	CASSQDLLVSTDTQYF	TGTGCCAGCAGCCAAGATCTCCTAGTCAGCACAGATACGCAGTATTTT
TRBV5-1	-	-	TRBJ2-3	CASSAMDTRRDTQYF	TGCGCCAGCAGCGCTATGGACACTCGGCGGGATACGCAGTATTTT
TRBV28	-	-	TRBJ1-5	CASLRNNQPQHF	TGTGCCAGCCTAAGAAACAATCAGCCCCAGCATTTT
TRBV7-9	TRBD1	-	TRBJ1-2	CASRDAGTGYGYTF	TGTGCCAGCAGAGACGCCGGGACAGGCTATGGCTACACCTTC
TRBV5-6	-	-	TRBJ2-7	CASSLRQRYEQYF	TGTGCCAGCAGCTTGCGACAGAGATACGAGCAGTACTTC
TRBV7-2	TRBD2	-	TRBJ2-3	CASSLDLAGYTDTQYF	TGTGCCAGCAGCTTAGATCTAGCGGGATACACAGATACGCAGTATTTT
TRBV4-1	-	-	TRBJ1-1	CASKRGLNTEAFF	TGCGCCAGCAAGCGGGGCCTCAACACTGAAGCTTTCTTT
TRBV2	-	few	TRBJ1-1	CASSEANSPRAFF	TGTGCCAGCAGTGAAGCGAACAGCCCCAGGGCTTTCTTT
TRBV7-2	-	-	TRBJ2-1	CASSRSPRYEQFF	TGTGCCAGCAGCCGCTCACCCCGGTACGAGCAGTTCTTC
TRBV7-9	-	-	TRBJ1-5	CASSLVGRLNQPQHF	TGTGCCAGCAGCTTAGTGGGCCGGCTCAATCAGCCCCAGCATTTT
TRBV7-3	TRBD2	few	TRBJ2-1	CASSLTIAGLDNEQFF	TGTGCCAGCAGCTTAACGATAGCGGGACTCGACAATGAGCAGTTCTTC
TRBV18	-	-	TRBJ2-1	CASSPQAEPSEDEQFF	TGTGCCAGCTCACCACAAGCGGAGCCCTCTGAGGATGAGCAGTTCTTC
TRBV9	-	few	TRBJ2-1	CASIHRLAGFNEQFF	TGTGCCAGCATACACCGCCTGGCGGGGTTTAATGAGCAGTTCTTC
TRBV25-1	TRBD2	few	TRBJ2-1	CASGRGGVSYNEQFF	TGTGCCAGCGGTCGTGGGGGGGTCTCCTACAATGAGCAGTTCTTC
TRBV30	-	few	TRBJ1-1	CASGHSNTEAFF	TGTGCCTCGGGACACTCGAACACTGAAGCTTTCTTT
TRBV4-2	TRBD2	-	TRBJ2-1	CASSQGLAGGNEQFF	TGTGCCAGCAGCCAAGGACTAGCGGGAGGTAATGAGCAGTTCTTC
TRBV4-3	TRBD2	-	TRBJ2-3	CASSQEPTGGDTQYF	TGCGCCAGCAGCCAAGAACCTACCGGGGGGGATACGCAGTATTTT
TRBV7-2	TRBD2	-	TRBJ2-7	CASSSGGGASSYEQYF	TGTGCCAGCAGCTCGGGCGGGGGGGCTAGCTCCTACGAGCAGTACTTC
TRBV27	TRBD1	-	TRBJ1-2	CASSLTGQYGYTF	TGTGCCAGCAGTTTGACGGGACAGTATGGCTACACCTTC
TRBV28	-	few	TRBJ1-4	CASSLVQGTELFF	TGTGCCAGCAGTTTAGTGCAGGGGACGGAACTGTTTTTT
TRBV28	-	few	TRBJ2-2	CASQGLGNTGELFF	TGTGCCAGCCAGGGATTGGGGAACACCGGGGAGCTGTTTTTT
TRBV28	TRBD1	-	TRBJ1-5	CASSPLGQGQPQHF	TGTGCCAGCAGTCCACTGGGACAGGGTCAGCCCCAGCATTTT
TRBV7-2	TRBD1	few	TRBJ2-7	CASSLVGTGGAGHEQYF	TGTGCCAGCAGCTTAGTGGGAACAGGGGGCGCAGGCCACGAGCAGTACTTC
TRBV5-1	-	-	TRBJ2-3	CASSAGQGTDTQYF	TGCGCCAGCAGCGCGGGGCAGGGCACAGATACGCAGTATTTT
TRBV15	-	few	TRBJ2-7	CATSSRVSYEQYF	TGTGCCACCAGCAGCAGGGTTTCCTACGAGCAGTACTTC
TRBV9	-	-	TRBJ1-2	CASSPDGERGYTF	TGTGCCAGCAGCCCGGACGGGGAAAGGGGCTACACCTTC